Listed here are 17 T cell receptor beta chains from one sample, sequenced in a study of CD8 T cells in Susac syndrome. cDNA came from approximately 0.5 to 1 ug RNA primed by random hexamers. TCRdb used MiXCR to reprocess the immunoSEQ multiplex PCR reads, holding one entry per CDR3 protein. Here the sample spans 150,000 or so distinct CDR3 sequences, approximately 95% being singletons. Sequenced material: CD4+ T cells from PBMCs. The receptor source for this set is a human donor with Susac syndrome.

This chain's CDR3 is CASSNSGGRDEQFF. The CDR3 DNA reads TGTGCCAGCAGTAACTCGGGGGGGCGGGATGAGCAGTTCTTC. The chain joins TRBV2 to TRBJ2-1; 8 bases line up with TRBD2. CDR3 length equals 14 residues. With 5 bases clipped from V and 8 bases from J, the junction kept 8 bases outside the gene matches. The germline gives CDR1 SNHLY, CDR2 FYNNEI. The full variable domain, rest sourced from reference TRBV2 and TRBJ2-1, is EPEVTQTPSHQVTQMGQEVILRCVPISNHLYFYWYRQILGQKVEFLVSFYNNEISEKSEIFDDQFSVERPDGSNFTLKIRSTKLEDSAMYFCASSNSGGRDEQFFGPGTRLTVL.

This clonotype was picked up one time. The gene calls are TRBV25-1 and TRBJ2-4, with 11 bases matching TRBD1. Germline V CDR1 and CDR2: MGHDK, SYGVNS. This CDR3 spans 15 amino acids. The junction had 7 bases not matched to a gene; V was cut back by 4 bases and J by 8 bases. The CDR3 is CASSAHGQGAYIQYF. The CDR3 bases are TGTGCCAGCAGTGCACACGGACAGGGGGCTTACATTCAGTACTTC.

The rearrangement uses TRBV4-1 and TRBJ2-7; possible D gene TRBD2, 5 bases. This CDR3 is built from 17 residues. Germline CDR1 reads MGHRA; CDR2 reads YSYEKL. V lost 1 base and J 0 bases, leaving 16 bases between the germline ends. The CDR3 coding sequence is TGCGCCAGCAGCCAAGCCTCGGGCCGGGCGGGCTCCTACGAGCAGTACTTC. Its protein is CASSQASGRAGSYEQYF.

The J gene is TRBJ2-2, the V gene TRBV15; tentative D call: TRBD1 (5 bases). Germline CDR1 reads LNHNV; CDR2 reads YYDKDF (reference sequence). V lost 0 bases, J lost 2 bases, and 13 bases lay in between. The CDR3 length is 17 residues. In DNA, the CDR3 is TGTGCCACCAGCAGAGACCCTACAGGTTTTAACACCGGGGAGCTGTTTTTT. It codes for CATSRDPTGFNTGELFF.

This clonotype was seen only once. The chain is built from TRBV5-1 and TRBJ2-7; TRBD2 matches 7 bases. Trimming removed 0 bases from V and 5 bases from J; junction bases left unmatched: 8. The CDR3 consists of 15 residues. CDR1 is SGHRS and CDR2 is YFSETQ in the germline V gene. The CDR3: CASSLVSSGNNEQYF. CDR3 sequence (DNA): TGCGCCAGCAGCTTGGTATCCAGCGGGAATAACGAGCAGTACTTC.

The chain recombines TRBV20-1 with TRBJ1-2; D remains unclear. Germline V lookup: CDR1 DFQATT, CDR2 SNEGSKA (reference sequence). V shed 3 bases and J shed 4 bases, with 15 bases lying between them. The CDR3 is 14 residues long. The CDR3 loop reads CSASEPGKVYGYTF. The CDR3 DNA sequence: TGCAGTGCTAGTGAACCGGGAAAGGTCTATGGCTACACCTTC.

The CDR3 DNA follows: TGCAGCGTTGACAACACCTGGACCTTC. Translated, it gives CSVDNTWTF. The chain links TRBV29-1 to TRBJ1-2; the D is unclear. Looked up from germline, CDR1 is SQVTM and CDR2 is ANQGSEA. This CDR3 contains 9 residues. V dropped 3 bases and J dropped 14 bases, with 10 bases sitting between them.

This chain joins TRBV6-1 and TRBJ2-2; 7 nucleotides agree with TRBD1. This CDR3 spans 17 amino acids. Germline trimming cut 6 bases from V and 2 bases from J; bases unmatched to any gene: 12. Germline V gene lookup returns CDR1 MNHNS and CDR2 SASEGT. CDR3 sequence: CASSRTRGTVNTGELFF. In DNA form, the CDR3 reads TGTGCCAGCAGCCGGACTCGTGGGACAGTTAACACCGGGGAGCTGTTTTTT.

The chain combines TRBV4-3 with TRBJ1-5; D gene ambiguous. Germline loops: CDR1 LGHNA, CDR2 YSLEER. This CDR3 spans 15 amino acids. V dropped 0 bases and J dropped 1 base, with 7 bases sitting between them. CDR3 region: CASSQDAESNQPQHF. DNA of the CDR3: TGCGCCAGCAGCCAAGATGCGGAGAGCAATCAGCCCCAGCATTTT.

This sequence joins TRBV25-1 and TRBJ1-2; 10 nucleotides agree with TRBD1. The length of the CDR3 is 19 residues. Trimming at V came to 4 bases and at J to 4 bases, leaving 18 bases not matched to a gene. Germline loops: CDR1 MGHDK, CDR2 SYGVNS. The CDR3 nucleotides read TGTGCCAGCAGTGCGACCGTAGGGGACAGGGGATCCGCTACCTATGGCTACACCTTC. This translates into CASSATVGDRGSATYGYTF.

V and J are TRBV28 and TRBJ1-5, with D unclear. This CDR3 is built from 14 residues. Deletions cut 3 bases from V and 0 bases from J, with 6 bases between. Germline V gives CDR1 MDHEN, CDR2 SYDVKM. The CDR3 sequence is CASSLQNSNQPQHF. In DNA, the CDR3 is TGTGCCAGCAGTTTGCAGAATAGCAATCAGCCCCAGCATTTT.

The rearrangement uses TRBV12-3 or TRBV12-4 and TRBJ1-6, with 7 bases identical to TRBD1. The V segment lost 6 bases and the J segment 5 bases; nucleotides outside the gene matches: 4. There are 14 residues in the CDR3. CDR3 residues: CASSHGQDNSPLHF. CDR3 in DNA: TGTGCCAGCAGCCACGGACAGGATAATTCACCCCTCCACTTT.

This chain connects TRBV25-1 to TRBJ2-3; a weak D match, TRBD1 (5 bases). The CDR3 covers 11 residues. The germline gives CDR1 MGHDK, CDR2 SYGVNS. V lost 1 base and J lost 14, with 10 bases in between. CDR3 protein: CASSESTVSYF. CDR3 nucleotides: TGTGCCAGCAGTGAATCGACAGTGTCGTATTTT.

V and J are TRBV9 and TRBJ2-3, with 8 positions matching TRBD2. Unmatched junction bases numbered 4, after V lost 1 base and J lost 3 bases. The CDR3 consists of 15 residues. CDR1 SGDLS and CDR2 YYNGEE come from the germline V gene. CDR3 sequence reads: CASSVHPGGTDTQYF. As DNA, the CDR3 is TGTGCCAGCAGCGTACATCCGGGGGGGACAGATACGCAGTATTTT.

The V gene is TRBV20-1, the J gene TRBJ2-7; 7 bases agree with TRBD1. V dropped 1 base and J dropped 0; count of bases not matched to a gene: 3. The CDR3 length is 14 residues. Germline CDR1 DFQATT, CDR2 SNEGSKA (reference sequence). CDR3 nucleotides: TGCAGTGCTAGAGCAGGGGGTAACTCCTACGAGCAGTACTTC. It translates to CSARAGGNSYEQYF.

The rearrangement links TRBV12-3 or TRBV12-4 to TRBJ2-1, with 10 bases fitting TRBD1. With V trimmed by 9 bases and J by 8 bases, 7 bases remained unmatched. This CDR3 is 13 amino acids long. This CDR3 reads CASKDRGSDEQFF. The CDR3 nucleotides are TGTGCCAGTAAGGACAGGGGGAGCGATGAGCAGTTCTTC.

The genes are TRBV7-2 and TRBJ1-2, with TRBD1 as a possible D gene (5 bases). Trimming pared 2 bases from V and 3 bases from J, leaving 10 bases between. Germline lookup yields CDR1 SGHTA and CDR2 FQGNSA. The CDR3 consists of 14 residues. CDR3 loop: CASSLTRQHYGYTF. The CDR3 DNA reads as TGTGCCAGCAGCTTAACTAGACAGCACTATGGCTACACCTTC.